The next 20 T cell receptor beta chains were all read from a single sample in a study of T cells in Graves' hyperthyroidism and ophthalmopathy. Amplification of TCR beta CDR3 regions was performed using RNA transcripts as template. The HTBI primer set served for first-round RT-PCR of the TCR CDR3. TCRdb ran MiXCR on the multiplex PCR reads and lists one entry per CDR3 protein. The sample lists roughly 500,000 distinct CDR3 sequences, 40% to 55% occurring once. The sample was peripheral blood or thyroid tissue (not recorded which). The receptors were gathered from an adult woman with Graves' disease, either hyperthyroidism or ophthalmopathy (not recorded which).

This clonotype was seen ten or more times. This sequence joins TRBV7-2 and TRBJ1-3; TRBD1 agrees at 7 bases. The CDR3 is 17 residues long. V shed 5 bases and J 2 bases; nucleotides not matched to a gene: 12. Germline values: CDR1 SGHTA, CDR2 FQGNSA. In nucleotides, the CDR3 is TGTGCCAGCAGCACTGGCCCCCAGGGGGGAACTGGAAACACCATATATTTT. It is translated as CASSTGPQGGTGNTIYF. The variable domain in full, with the rest retrieved from reference TRBV7-2 and TRBJ1-3, is GAGVSQSPSNKVTEKGKDVELRCDPISGHTALYWYRQSLGQGLEFLIYFQGNSAPDKSGLPSDRFSAERTGGSVSTLTIQRTQQEDSAVYLCASSTGPQGGTGNTIYFGEGSWLTVV.

The chain uses TRBV10-3 and TRBJ1-5; D is unresolved. V dropped 6 bases and J dropped 8 bases, with 20 bases sitting between them. Germline loops: CDR1 ENHRY, CDR2 SYGVKD. This CDR3 is 15 amino acids long. The CDR3 nucleotides read TGTGCCATCAGCAGCGAGTCAAGGATTCGTGAGCCCCAGCATTTT. Translation: CAISSESRIREPQHF.

There are many counts of this clonotype. The rearrangement uses TRBV19 and TRBJ1-1; D not resolved. V shed 5 bases and J shed 0 bases, with 7 bases lying between them. This CDR3 has 13 amino acids. Germline assignment: CDR1 LNHDA and CDR2 SQIVND (reference sequence). For the CDR3, the DNA is TGTGCCAGTAGTTGGGCGTTGAACACTGAAGCTTTCTTT. This sequence encodes CASSWALNTEAFF.

The V and J genes are TRBV20-1 and TRBJ1-2, with 7 nucleotides matching TRBD1. The CDR3 totals 14 residues. V was pared by 2 bases and J by 6 bases, with 9 bases of the junction left unmatched. Germline values: CDR1 DFQATT, CDR2 SNEGSKA (reference sequence). CDR3 in amino acids: CSARTNTGDDGYTF. CDR3 DNA sequence: TGCAGTGCTAGAACCAACACAGGGGACGATGGCTACACCTTC.

The chain uses TRBV7-2 and TRBJ2-7; 7 bases match TRBD1. The CDR3 consists of 14 residues. Germline-derived CDR1 and CDR2 are SGHTA and FQGNSA. The J segment lost 2 bases and the V segment lost 2 bases, leaving 3 bases of the junction unmatched. DNA for the CDR3: TGTGCCAGCAGCTTATGGACAGGTCCCTACGAGCAGTACTTC. It yields the protein CASSLWTGPYEQYF.

This clonotype was detected many times. The rearrangement links TRBV7-8 to TRBJ2-5; 10 bases fit TRBD2. This CDR3 comprises 15 residues. Germline-derived CDR1 and CDR2 are SGHVS and FQNEAQ. With V trimmed by 5 bases and J by 5 bases, 8 bases remained unmatched. CDR3 in DNA: TGTGCCAGCAGCAGGGCTAGCGGGAGCAGGGAGACCCAGTACTTC. Translated: CASSRASGSRETQYF.

About this clonotype itself: Germline is not matched at one junction end, which may reflect a read error. The chain combines TRBV14 with TRBJ1-2; possibly TRBD1 for D (6 bases). The CDR3 length is 14 residues. Germline V CDR1 and CDR2: SGHDN, FVKESK. Here the CDR3 reads CASRQGGGRYGYTF. The CDR3 region has the DNA TGTGCCAGCAGGCAAGGGGGGGGCCGCTATGGCTACACCTTC.

The V gene is TRBV13, the J gene TRBJ1-2; D is possibly TRBD1 (5 bases). Trimming stripped 3 bases from V and 4 bases from J, with 9 bases between. The CDR3 is 13 residues long. Germline V gene data show CDR1 as PRHDT and CDR2 as FYEKMQ (reference sequence). This CDR3 reads CASSFSTAYGYTF. For the CDR3, the DNA is TGTGCCAGCAGCTTCTCGACAGCCTATGGCTACACCTTC.

This clonotype has only a few counts. The chain uses TRBV25-1 and TRBJ1-4; a possible D gene is TRBD1 (5 bases). This CDR3 has 15 amino acids. Trimming left V 4 bases short and J 7 bases short, with 16 bases between. Germline V CDR1 and CDR2: MGHDK, SYGVNS. The CDR3 loop is CASSGQRGSTEKLFF. The DNA of the CDR3 is TGTGCCAGCAGTGGCCAGAGGGGATCGACTGAAAAACTGTTTTTT. Full variable domain (rest looked up from reference TRBV25-1 and TRBJ1-4): EADIYQTPRYLVIGTGKKITLECSQTMGHDKMYWYQQDPGMELHLIHYSYGVNSTEKGDLSSESTVSRIRTEHFPLTLESARPSHTSQYLCASSGQRGSTEKLFFGSGTQLSVL.

The V gene is TRBV7-6, the J gene TRBJ2-7; D is unclear. Germline V CDR1 and CDR2: SGHVS, FNYEAQ. This CDR3 has 14 residues. The ends were cut back, 1 base at V and 2 bases at J, with 9 bases in the middle. Written as DNA, the CDR3 is TGTGCCAGCAGCTTAGGCGCAGAGACCTACGAGCAGTACTTC. This codes for CASSLGAETYEQYF.

Notes on this clonotype: This may arise from a read error, as a much more abundant clone is one base away. The V and J genes are TRBV20-1 and TRBJ1-3, with 7 bases aligning to TRBD1. The CDR3 totals 16 residues. Germline CDR1 and CDR2: DFQATT and SNEGSKA (reference sequence). CDR3 loop: CSAGPTGTVSGNTMYF. The CDR3 region has the DNA TGCAGTGCTGGACCGACCGGGACAGTCTCTGGAAACACCATGTATTTT.

This clonotype was seen at least ten times. The CDR3 is CASTHVDSRDEKLFF. The CDR3 region has the DNA TGTGCCAGTACCCACGTCGACAGTAGGGATGAAAAACTGTTTTTT. The J gene is TRBJ1-4, the V gene TRBV19, with a tentative D call TRBD1 (5 bases). Trimming took 7 bases from V and 6 from J, leaving 18 bases between them. CDR3 length: 15 residues. Per germline, CDR1 LNHDA and CDR2 SQIVND (reference sequence).

A few counts support this clonotype. It may be a read error: a sequence one base away is much more abundant. The rearrangement links TRBV7-9 to TRBJ2-7, with D possibly being TRBD1 (6 bases). In germline, CDR1 is SEHNR, CDR2 FQNEAQ (reference sequence). Trimming left V 0 bases short and J 5 bases short, with 8 bases between. The CDR3 has 13 residues. Here the CDR3 DNA reads TGTGCCAGCAGCTTAGCACAGGGCCACGAGCAGTACTTC. Translated, it gives CASSLAQGHEQYF.

V gene TRBV30 combines with J gene TRBJ1-1; a possible D gene is TRBD1 (5 bases). Germline V gene sequence: CDR1 GTSNPN, CDR2 SVGIG (reference sequence). This CDR3 contains 12 residues. V was shortened by 2 bases and J by 9 bases, with 13 bases between the two germline ends. The DNA of the CDR3 is TGTGCCTGGAGTTTACCCCCAGGGAAAGCTTTCTTT. It codes for CAWSLPPGKAFF.

This clonotype came up many times. The chain uses TRBV7-8 and TRBJ1-1; maybe TRBD1 (5 bases). Trimming left V 1 base short and J 0 bases short, with 15 bases between. The CDR3 totals 17 residues. The germline V gene has CDR1 SGHVS and CDR2 FQNEAQ. The CDR3 sequence is CASSLVSGGGLNTEAFF. The DNA of the CDR3 is TGTGCCAGCAGCTTAGTATCGGGGGGAGGGCTGAACACTGAAGCTTTCTTT.

The V call is TRBV10-3, the J call TRBJ2-6; the D gene is possibly TRBD2 (5 bases). This CDR3 spans 18 amino acids. Germline assignment: CDR1 ENHRY and CDR2 SYGVKD. V lost 4 bases and J 3 bases, leaving 19 bases between the germline ends. The CDR3 region is CAISGGRPSGGGANVLTF. For the CDR3, the DNA is TGTGCCATCAGTGGAGGAAGGCCCAGCGGTGGTGGGGCCAACGTCCTGACTTTC.

The CDR3 sequence is CASSEGRGDRGGYTF. In nucleotides, the CDR3 is TGTGCCAGCAGTGAGGGTCGCGGGGACAGGGGTGGCTACACCTTC. The chain links TRBV2 to TRBJ1-2; 10 nucleotides match TRBD1. The V segment lost 3 bases and the J segment 7 bases; nucleotides outside the gene matches: 8. Germline CDR1 is SNHLY and CDR2 is FYNNEI. The CDR3 is 15 residues long.

The chain employs TRBV6-5 and TRBJ1-1, with D uncertain. CDR1 MNHEY and CDR2 SVGAGI come from the germline V gene. With 10 bases removed from V and 6 bases from J, the gap between germline ends came to 6 bases. CDR3 length: 9 residues. CDR3 nucleotide sequence: TGTGCCAACAGCTCTGAAGCTTTCTTT. It is translated as CANSSEAFF.

This clonotype turned up a few times. V gene TRBV15 combines with J gene TRBJ2-3; perhaps D is TRBD1 or TRBD2 (5 bases each). Germline V gene lookup returns CDR1 LNHNV and CDR2 YYDKDF (reference sequence). CDR3 size: 15 residues. Trimming pared 6 bases from V and 2 bases from J, leaving 15 bases between. In DNA form, the CDR3 reads TGTGCCACCAGTAAGGAGGACATGACCACAGATACGCAGTATTTT. Translation gives CATSKEDMTTDTQYF.

V and J are TRBV6-5 and TRBJ2-2; D perhaps matches TRBD2 (6 bases). The CDR3 contains 15 residues. From germline, CDR1 is MNHEY and CDR2 SVGAGI. The germline V and J ends were trimmed by 7 bases and 8 bases, with 20 bases remaining between them. CDR3 in amino acids: CASTPDWRAVGELFF. CDR3 bases: TGTGCCAGCACCCCAGATTGGAGGGCGGTTGGGGAGCTGTTTTTT.